This T cell receptor beta chain was recovered during a study of blood T cell repertoires in COVID-19. Study as a whole: Sites in the United States, Italy and Spain provided acute and convalescent COVID-19 samples. PBMCs, B-cell-depleted T cells, or T cells were the source of the cDNA or gDNA that made up the material.

Germline V gene sequence: CDR1 WNHNN, CDR2 SYGVQD (reference sequence). The CDR3 sequence is 16 residues long. The ends lost 5 bases at V and 1 base at J; junction bases unmatched: 8. Original analysis: Counts of nucleated cells, estimated from reference gene primer amplification, were obtained. The method was immunoSEQ multiplex PCR; TCRdb's version includes in-frame clones alone and lacks a portion of them. For V, J and clone size, that table is used; D and trimming come from the DNA. The repertoire holds tens of thousands of clones, with roughly nine tenths as singletons. The TCR comes from an elderly woman with acute or convalescent COVID-19. Sequencing was carried out using peripheral blood. The rearrangement uses TRBV10-1 and TRBJ2-3, with TRBD2 identical over 8 bases. The DNA for the CDR3 is TGCGCCAGCAGTCTCATTAGCGGGGCCGGCACAGATACGCAGTATTTT. Translating gives CASSLISGAGTDTQYF.